One T cell receptor beta chain is described in this entry. Germline-derived CDR1 and CDR2 are SGHTA and FQGNSA. The CDR3 is made up of 15 amino acids. Trimming left V 3 bases short and J 0 bases short, with 9 bases between. This sample was included in a study of blood T cell repertoires in COVID-19. Study information: COVID-19 samples collected from the United States, Italy and Spain covered acute and convalescent phases. PBMCs, B-cell-depleted T cells, or T cells provided the cDNA or gDNA that made up the material.

In the original workflow: By means of reference gene primer amplification, nucleated cell counts were estimated. Only in-frame clones appear in the TCRdb table, and some are missing; sequencing was by immunoSEQ multiplex PCR. The D gene and trimming were derived from the DNA, and the V and J assignments and clone size from that table. This sample yields 200,000 to 250,000 clones, of which under 90% are seen a single time; just under 20% belongs to the top ten. The V call is TRBV7-2, the J call TRBJ1-3; D not resolved. What was sequenced was peripheral blood. The source of this sequence is a man aged 30-40 years with active or convalescent COVID-19. DNA for the CDR3: TGTGCCAGCAGCTTTGGAGAGCTCTCTGGAAACACCATATATTTT. This gives the protein CASSFGELSGNTIYF.